The clone carrying this T cell receptor beta chain was detected only once. Its target is unknown. TCRdb analysed the 5' RACE reads with MiXCR anew, one entry per CDR3 protein. The table shows 150,000 to 200,000 distinct CDR3 sequences, with about 13% occurring only once. This entry comes from a study of CD8 T cells in ankylosing spondylitis. Regarding the study as a whole: Among TCR beta sequences, a motif of several highly homologous variants appeared characteristic of ankylosing spondylitis blood.

Sequencing was carried out using blood, either unsorted or a sorted T cell fraction (not recorded which). The sequence came from a male donor with ankylosing spondylitis or in good health (not recorded which).

The CDR3 loop is CASSLGPGTGHTGELFF. The CDR3 bases are TGTGCCAGCAGCTTAGGCCCAGGGACAGGGCACACCGGGGAGCTGTTTTTT. The chain has TRBV11-2 and TRBJ2-2; 9 nucleotides align to TRBD1. V was clipped by 1 base and J by 3 bases; unmatched bases: 6. In germline, CDR1 is SGHAT, CDR2 FQNNGV. This CDR3 contains 17 residues.